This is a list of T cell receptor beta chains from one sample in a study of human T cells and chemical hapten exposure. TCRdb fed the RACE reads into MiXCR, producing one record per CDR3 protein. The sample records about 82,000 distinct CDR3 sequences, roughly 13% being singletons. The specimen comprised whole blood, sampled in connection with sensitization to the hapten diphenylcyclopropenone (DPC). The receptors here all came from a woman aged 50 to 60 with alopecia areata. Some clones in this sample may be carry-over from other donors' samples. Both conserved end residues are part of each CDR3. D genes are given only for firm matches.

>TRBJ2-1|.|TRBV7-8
CASSFRWLAYNEQFF
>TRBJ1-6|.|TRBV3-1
CANSPPWDNSPLHF
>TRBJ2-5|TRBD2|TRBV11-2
CASSLRTSAKETQYF
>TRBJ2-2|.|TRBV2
CASSETRNTGELFF
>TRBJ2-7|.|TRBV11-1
CASSSTIYEQYF
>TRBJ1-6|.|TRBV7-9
CASSFVNSPLHF
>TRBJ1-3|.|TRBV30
CAWSVRVGGSGSSGNTIYF
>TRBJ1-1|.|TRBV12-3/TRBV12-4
CASSLVSQNTEAFF
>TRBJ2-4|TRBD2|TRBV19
CASSGWGIVAGQSKNIQYF
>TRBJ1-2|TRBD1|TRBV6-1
CASRSTGTGGVYGYTF
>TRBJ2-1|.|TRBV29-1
CSAGGTVNEQFF
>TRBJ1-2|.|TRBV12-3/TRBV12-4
CASTWDNYGYTF
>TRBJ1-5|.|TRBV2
CASGRTNQPQHF